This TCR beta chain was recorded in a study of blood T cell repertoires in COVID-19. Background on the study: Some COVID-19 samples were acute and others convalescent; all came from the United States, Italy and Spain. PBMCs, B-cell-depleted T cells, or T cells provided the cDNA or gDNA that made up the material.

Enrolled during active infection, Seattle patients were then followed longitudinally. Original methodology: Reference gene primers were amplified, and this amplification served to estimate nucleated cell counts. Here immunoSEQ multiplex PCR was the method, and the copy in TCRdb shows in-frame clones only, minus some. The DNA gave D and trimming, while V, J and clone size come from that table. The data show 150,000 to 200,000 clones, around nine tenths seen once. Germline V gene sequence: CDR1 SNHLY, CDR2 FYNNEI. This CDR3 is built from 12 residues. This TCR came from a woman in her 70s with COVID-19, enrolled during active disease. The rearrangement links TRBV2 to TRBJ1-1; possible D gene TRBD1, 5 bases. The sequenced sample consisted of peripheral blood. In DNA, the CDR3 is TGTGCTAATACTATGGGAGGGGCTGAAGCTTTCTTT. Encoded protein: CANTMGGAEAFF.